The following is a TCR beta chain sequence with its context. Its target is not known. This entry comes from a study of OX40 agonist ivuxolimab in advanced cancers. About the study: Ivuxolimab doses were 0.01, 0.1, 0.3, 1.5, 3 or 10 mg/kg every 2 weeks. Three patients, one with hepatocellular carcinoma and two with cutaneous melanoma, responded partially. Study-level results: Both CD4+ and CD8+ T cell populations in blood had undergone clonal expansion by week 6 at 0.1 to 3.0 mg/kg.

Drawing of blood for sampling happened at baseline, at cycle 4 day 1, and at cycle 7 day 1. Generated by immunoSEQ multiplex PCR, the TCRdb table keeps only in-frame clones and is missing some. Of some 35,000 clones in the sample, 70% to 85% are singletons; the top ten hold approximately 22%. This CDR3 contains 13 residues. The V gene lost 3 bases and the J gene lost 6 bases, with 12 bases spanning the gap. Germline CDR1 SGHTA, CDR2 FQGTGA. The starting material was CD4+ or CD8+ T cells sorted from blood, obtained in a trial of the OX40 agonist ivuxolimab. The chain recombines TRBV7-3 with TRBJ2-7; no definite D call. The source is an adult with an advanced solid tumor such as melanoma, head and neck, liver or kidney cancer. The CDR3 loop is CASSFQALGEQYF. CDR3 in DNA: TGTGCCAGCAGCTTTCAAGCTCTAGGCGAGCAGTACTTC.